This T cell receptor (beta chain) appears in the sequencing data of a study of early T cells in non-severe SARS-CoV-2 infection. This clonotype was counted many times. cDNA molecules, individually, were tagged with unique molecular identifiers. TCRdb reprocessed the 5' RACE reads via MiXCR and lists one record per CDR3 protein. Of roughly 64,000 distinct CDR3 sequences in the sample, 8% to 9% are singletons; the top ten hold over 10%. The CDR3 consists of 15 residues. Trimming removed 3 bases from V and 5 bases from J; junction bases left unmatched: 5. The V gene's germline CDR1 is SGHRS and CDR2 YFSETQ.

This chain joins TRBV5-1 and TRBJ1-6; 7 bases match TRBD1. This receptor was obtained from an adult who was a healthcare worker with PCR-confirmed SARS-CoV-2 infection or an uninfected control (not recorded which). The material was whole blood, obtained at baseline. The CDR3 region has the DNA TGCGCCAGCAGCTCCGGGACAGCGGATAATTCACCCCTCCACTTT. This sequence encodes CASSSGTADNSPLHF.